A selection of T cell receptor beta chains follows, all from one sample in a study of cytomegalovirus exposure and HLA in healthy donors. Repertoires were generated with immunoSEQ multiplex PCR, while TCRdb's copy carries only in-frame clones and drops some. The sample yields about 130,000 clones, about nine tenths seen once. Source material: PBMCs. These receptors originate from a man under 40 in good health and CMV-seronegative. Each CDR3 is given with its conserved first and last residue. The D gene is left open where the match is weak. Only some rows state a clone size, as once, few, many or a class for expanded clones.

clone size | D gene | J gene | V gene | CDR3 protein | CDR3 DNA
NA | NA | TRBJ2-5 | TRBV19 | CASSIDGAQETQYF | TGTGCCAGTAGTATAGATGGGGCCCAAGAGACCCAGTACTTC
NA | NA | TRBJ1-2 | TRBV10-3 | CAISDSGQIYGYTF | TGTGCCATCAGTGACTCTGGCCAGATCTATGGCTACACCTTC
NA | NA | TRBJ1-4 | TRBV2 | CASIVDLGATNEKLFF | TGTGCCAGCATAGTGGATTTGGGCGCAACTAATGAAAAACTGTTTTTT
NA | NA | TRBJ1-6 | TRBV7-9 | CASSYGVGSPLHF | TGTGCCAGCAGCTACGGGGTGGGTTCACCCCTCCACTTT
NA | NA | TRBJ2-2 | TRBV28 | CASIGTGYTGELFF | TGTGCCAGCATAGGTACAGGGTATACCGGGGAGCTGTTTTTT
NA | NA | TRBJ1-2 | TRBV6-1 | CASTQGNYGYTF | TGTGCCAGCACTCAGGGAAACTATGGCTACACCTTC
NA | TRBD1 | TRBJ2-1 | TRBV2 | CASRGTGPVLNEQFF | TGTGCCAGCAGGGGGACAGGGCCTGTTCTGAATGAGCAGTTCTTC
NA | NA | TRBJ1-3 | TRBV12-5 | CASGRTGTPGNTIYF | TGTGCTAGTGGCCGAACAGGGACCCCTGGAAACACCATATATTTT
NA | NA | TRBJ1-1 | TRBV25-1 | CASSEHRMGGEAFF | TGTGCCAGCAGTGAACACAGGATGGGTGGTGAAGCTTTCTTT
NA | NA | TRBJ1-1 | TRBV6-5 | CASSYRVNTEAFF | TGTGCCAGCAGTTACCGGGTGAACACTGAAGCTTTCTTT
once | TRBD1 | TRBJ2-7 | TRBV13 | CASSSGQGAFNEQYF | TGTGCCAGCAGTTCTGGGCAGGGGGCTTTCAACGAGCAGTACTTC
NA | NA | TRBJ2-6 | TRBV27 | CATTKTTSSGANVLTF | TGTGCCACCACGAAGACGACTAGCTCTGGGGCCAACGTCCTGACTTTC
medium-sized | NA | TRBJ1-2 | TRBV18 | CASSFLGRAYGYTF | TGTGCCAGCTCCTTCCTTGGCAGGGCCTATGGCTACACCTTC
NA | TRBD1 | TRBJ1-2 | TRBV6-6 | CASSSTGNTNYGYTF | TGTGCCAGCAGTTCGACAGGGAATACTAACTATGGCTACACCTTC
NA | TRBD1 | TRBJ2-5 | TRBV18 | CASSSVPGQGSQETQYF | TGTGCCAGCTCATCAGTACCGGGACAGGGGAGTCAAGAGACCCAGTACTTC
NA | TRBD1 | TRBJ1-2 | TRBV5-4 | CASSSSWTGNYGYTF | TGTGCCAGCAGCTCCTCTTGGACAGGGAACTATGGCTACACCTTC
NA | NA | TRBJ2-2 | TRBV5-1 | CASSLVMSNTGELFF | TGCGCCAGCAGCTTGGTTATGTCGAACACCGGGGAGCTGTTTTTT
once | TRBD1 | TRBJ1-4 | TRBV29-1 | CSAKLTGRELFF | TGCAGCGCAAAACTGACAGGGAGAGAACTGTTTTTT
NA | TRBD1 | TRBJ2-2 | TRBV5-1 | CASSTNPGGTGELFF | TGCGCCAGCAGCACAAACCCAGGGGGAACCGGGGAGCTGTTTTTT
NA | TRBD1 | TRBJ2-7 | TRBV7-9 | CASSRDRAYEQYF | TGTGCCAGCAGCCGGGACAGGGCCTACGAGCAGTACTTC
once | TRBD1 | TRBJ1-5 | TRBV2 | CASSEAQGGDQPQHF | TGTGCCAGCAGTGAAGCACAAGGGGGCGATCAGCCCCAGCATTTT
NA | NA | TRBJ2-2 | TRBV6-5 | CASSPQGGVEELFF | TGTGCCAGCAGTCCGCAGGGGGGTGTGGAGGAGCTGTTTTTT
NA | NA | TRBJ1-1 | TRBV5-8 | CASSLLAFF | TGTGCCAGCAGCTTGCTAGCTTTCTTT
NA | NA | TRBJ2-2 | TRBV6-6 | CASRKQGMYTGELFF | TGTGCCAGCAGAAAGCAGGGGATGTACACCGGGGAGCTGTTTTTT
NA | TRBD1 | TRBJ2-1 | TRBV29-1 | CSVDQGQGHNEQFF | TGCAGCGTTGACCAGGGACAGGGCCACAATGAGCAGTTCTTC
NA | TRBD1 | TRBJ1-2 | TRBV29-1 | CSVDQARGIYGYTF | TGCAGCGTTGATCAGGCCAGGGGGATCTATGGCTACACCTTC
NA | TRBD2 | TRBJ2-7 | TRBV28 | CASSPGLAGVQYF | TGTGCCAGCAGCCCCGGACTAGCGGGGGTGCAGTACTTC
NA | TRBD2 | TRBJ2-1 | TRBV5-1 | CASSLGASGGGDEQFF | TGCGCCAGCAGCTTGGGGGCTAGCGGGGGCGGGGACGAGCAGTTCTTC
NA | TRBD2 | TRBJ2-1 | TRBV4-1 | CASSQDLTTSGGDVDEQFF | TGCGCCAGCAGCCAAGATTTGACAACTAGCGGGGGGGACGTCGATGAGCAGTTCTTC
few | TRBD1 | TRBJ1-5 | TRBV18 | CASSPNQGTGQPQHF | TGTGCCAGCTCACCAAATCAGGGGACAGGTCAGCCCCAGCATTTT
NA | TRBD1 | TRBJ1-1 | TRBV28 | CASRWTGGNTEAFF | TGTGCCAGCAGGTGGACAGGGGGGAACACTGAAGCTTTCTTT
NA | NA | TRBJ1-6 | TRBV23-1 | CASSPGLVAPYNSPLHF | TGCGCCAGCAGTCCAGGGCTCGTAGCCCCCTATAATTCACCCCTCCACTTT
NA | TRBD2 | TRBJ2-3 | TRBV2 | CASSDSGGTDTQYF | TGTGCCAGCAGTGACAGCGGGGGGACAGATACGCAGTATTTT
NA | TRBD1 | TRBJ2-5 | TRBV11-2 | CAIARDRAETQYF | TGTGCCATCGCCAGGGACAGGGCAGAGACCCAGTACTTC
many | TRBD1 | TRBJ2-2 | TRBV6-1 | CASSPTGEVGELFF | TGTGCCAGCAGCCCGACAGGGGAAGTTGGGGAGCTGTTTTTT
NA | NA | TRBJ2-7 | TRBV2 | CASSGTASSYEQYF | TGTGCCAGCAGTGGTACAGCAAGCTCCTACGAGCAGTACTTC
NA | NA | TRBJ2-7 | TRBV6-5 | CASSTARRGMNEQYF | TGTGCCAGCAGCACCGCCCGCAGGGGAATGAACGAGCAGTACTTC
NA | NA | TRBJ1-6 | TRBV6-1 | CASSDTREGGSPLHF | TGTGCCAGCAGTGATACAAGGGAAGGGGGTTCACCCCTCCACTTT
NA | TRBD1 | TRBJ1-1 | TRBV11-2 | CASSGGTGELNTEAFF | TGTGCCAGCAGCGGCGGCACAGGGGAGCTCAACACTGAAGCTTTCTTT
NA | NA | TRBJ1-5 | TRBV6-5 | CASSRRGFNQPQHF | TGTGCCAGCAGCCGCCGCGGTTTCAATCAGCCCCAGCATTTT
NA | NA | TRBJ1-3 | TRBV18 | CASSGGTSGNTIYF | TGTGCCAGCTCGGGGGGGACCTCTGGAAACACCATATATTTT
NA | TRBD1 | TRBJ1-6 | TRBV18 | CASSPLGQGASPLHF | TGTGCCAGCTCACCCCTGGGACAGGGGGCTTCACCCCTCCACTTT
NA | TRBD2 | TRBJ2-1 | TRBV7-9 | CASSLERDYSNEQFF | TGTGCCAGCAGCTTAGAAAGGGACTACAGCAATGAGCAGTTCTTC
NA | TRBD1 | TRBJ1-5 | TRBV6-1 | CASKTGDNQPQHF | TGTGCCAGCAAGACAGGGGATAATCAGCCCCAGCATTTT
NA | TRBD1 | TRBJ1-4 | TRBV9 | CASSVAGRGGANEKLFF | TGTGCCAGCAGCGTAGCTGGTAGAGGGGGCGCGAATGAAAAACTGTTTTTT
NA | TRBD2 | TRBJ2-1 | TRBV6-1 | CASSEGFSGGPSYNEQFF | TGTGCCAGCAGTGAAGGGTTTAGCGGGGGGCCCTCCTACAATGAGCAGTTCTTC
NA | NA | TRBJ1-1 | TRBV18 | CASSAQGWARAEGENTEAFF | TGTGCCAGCTCAGCACAGGGCTGGGCGAGGGCAGAGGGGGAGAACACTGAAGCTTTCTTT
NA | NA | TRBJ2-5 | TRBV11-2 | CASSLVPGVGETQYF | TGTGCCAGCAGCTTAGTCCCAGGGGTAGGGGAGACCCAGTACTTC
NA | NA | TRBJ2-1 | TRBV6-1 | CASSEVEASLEQFF | TGTGCCAGCAGTGAAGTAGAGGCCAGCCTTGAGCAGTTCTTC
NA | NA | TRBJ1-1 | TRBV6-1 | CASSDSGPEAFF | TGTGCCAGCAGTGACTCAGGGCCTGAAGCTTTCTTT
NA | NA | TRBJ1-1 | TRBV5-1 | CASSLVWGRMNTEAFF | TGCGCCAGCAGCTTGGTTTGGGGGCGGATGAACACTGAAGCTTTCTTT
NA | NA | TRBJ2-1 | TRBV5-4 | CASSFRVGGEQFF | TGTGCCAGCAGCTTCCGAGTGGGGGGTGAGCAGTTCTTC
NA | NA | TRBJ1-6 | TRBV5-1 | CASSLGADRRNSPLHF | TGCGCCAGCAGCTTGGGGGCAGACAGGAGAAATTCACCCCTCCACTTT
NA | NA | TRBJ2-7 | TRBV9 | CASSAPGGGYEQYF | TGTGCCAGCAGCGCCCCGGGTGGAGGTTACGAGCAGTACTTC
NA | TRBD1 | TRBJ2-3 | TRBV5-1 | CASSPDRRTGYF | TGCGCCAGCAGCCCGGACAGGCGGACCGGGTATTTT
NA | NA | TRBJ1-5 | TRBV23-1 | CASRNRQYSNQPQHF | TGCGCCAGCAGAAACAGACAATATAGCAATCAGCCCCAGCATTTT
NA | TRBD1 | TRBJ1-2 | TRBV5-4 | CASSSGTGGLYGYTF | TGTGCCAGCAGCTCCGGGACAGGGGGTCTCTATGGCTACACCTTC